Ten or more counts support the clone carrying this T cell receptor beta chain. Antigen specificity is unknown. TCRdb passed the reads through MiXCR, listing each CDR3 protein once. The sample records about 310,000 distinct CDR3 sequences, just under 25% being singletons. Germline V gene lookup returns CDR1 SGHTA and CDR2 FQGNSA. The trim removed 6 bases at V and 4 bases at J, leaving 8 bases unmatched. The CDR3 length is 15 residues. The source of the sample is a study of T cell repertoires in cytomegalovirus infection. Study-wide context: Newly reported HLA-C-restricted and thoroughly characterized HLA-B-restricted CMV epitopes were employed. Public signatures in TCR beta pointed to CMV infection and matching HLA type. Broader study findings: The ex vivo response was dominated by HLA-C-restricted CMV-specific TCR beta clonotypes. The study identified carriers of CMV plus the relevant HLA from cumulative public TCR beta family frequency.

The J gene is TRBJ2-2, the V gene TRBV7-2; 7 bases align to TRBD2. The TCR comes from a human donor in good health (CMV status not recorded). Some clones in this sample may be carry-over from other donors' samples. Sequences were derived from cultured PBMCs, sampled from culture after CMV antigen stimulation. In DNA form, the CDR3 reads TGTGCCAGCAGAGAGATGGCGGGAGTCACCGGGGAGCTGTTTTTT. Protein sequence: CASREMAGVTGELFF.